The rows below give T cell receptor beta chains drawn from one sample of a study of cytomegalovirus exposure and HLA in healthy donors. Clones were sequenced by immunoSEQ multiplex PCR, and TCRdb holds only the in-frame ones, with some missing. Of around 98,000 clones in the sample, 75% to 80% were seen once. Sequenced: PBMCs. Source of these receptors: a woman between 40 and 55 years old in good health and CMV-seronegative. Each CDR3 is given with its conserved first and last residue. The order of the fields is clone size, D gene, J gene, V gene, CDR3 length, CDR3 DNA, CDR3 protein. The D gene is left open where the match is weak. Clone sizes are given selectively: once, few, many, or a class where the clone is expanded.

once | TRBD2 | TRBJ2-3 | TRBV28 | 19 | TGTGCCAGCAGTTTAAGTGGGACTAGCGGGGGCGTTAGCACAGATACGCAGTATTTT | CASSLSGTSGGVSTDTQYF
. | TRBD1 | TRBJ2-2 | TRBV5-1 | 16 | TGCGCCAGCAGCCGGGACAGAGCAATGAACACCGGGGAGCTGTTTTTT | CASSRDRAMNTGELFF
few | . | TRBJ2-6 | TRBV6-4 | 14 | TGTGCCAGCAGGAGTTCCTCTGGGGCCAACGTCCTGACTTTC | CASRSSSGANVLTF
. | . | TRBJ2-5 | TRBV19 | 15 | TGTGCCAGTAGTTCTCCTACAGGGACGGGAGAGACCCAGTACTTC | CASSSPTGTGETQYF
many | . | TRBJ1-1 | TRBV2 | 13 | TGTGCCAGCAGCACCACAGGGTACCCTGAAGCTTTCTTT | CASSTTGYPEAFF
. | TRBD1 | TRBJ2-7 | TRBV2 | 13 | TGTGCCAGCACTAGGACAGGGGCGTACGAGCAGTACTTC | CASTRTGAYEQYF
. | . | TRBJ1-5 | TRBV7-6 | 13 | TGTGCCAGCAGCCGGGATCTCAATCAGCCCCAGCATTTT | CASSRDLNQPQHF
. | . | TRBJ2-2 | TRBV7-9 | 14 | TGTGCCAGCAGCTTAAGCTTTGACACCGGGGAGCTGTTTTTT | CASSLSFDTGELFF
. | TRBD2 | TRBJ2-3 | TRBV2 | 17 | TGTGCCAGCATGAGGAGGACTAGCGGGGGGGGCACAGATACGCAGTATTTT | CASMRRTSGGGTDTQYF
once | TRBD2 | TRBJ2-7 | TRBV4-3 | 18 | TGCGCCAGCAGCCATCGTACCGGGGGGAGGGAACTTCCCTACGAGCAGTACTTC | CASSHRTGGRELPYEQYF
. | . | TRBJ2-7 | TRBV19 | 14 | TGTGCCAGTAGTATTTTGGACAAGCCCTACGAGCAGTACTTC | CASSILDKPYEQYF
. | . | TRBJ2-5 | TRBV27 | 14 | TGTGCCAGCAGTCAGACAGGCAACCAAGAGACCCAGTACTTC | CASSQTGNQETQYF
. | TRBD1 | TRBJ2-7 | TRBV15 | 16 | TGTGCCACCAGCAGTACCCGGACAGGAAGCTCCTACGAGCAGTACTTC | CATSSTRTGSSYEQYF
. | TRBD1 | TRBJ2-2 | TRBV29-1 | 15 | TGCAGCGCCAAACCGGGACAGGGGCTCACCGGGGAGCTGTTTTTT | CSAKPGQGLTGELFF
few | . | TRBJ1-4 | TRBV25-1 | 11 | TGTGCCAGCAGTGTAAATGAAAAACTGTTTTTT | CASSVNEKLFF
. | TRBD2 | TRBJ2-2 | TRBV6-4 | 13 | TGTGCCAGCAGCGGGGGGGCCACCGGGGAGCTGTTTTTT | CASSGGATGELFF
medium-sized | TRBD1 | TRBJ1-6 | TRBV6-4 | 15 | TGTGCCAGCAGTTACGAGGGGGCGCCTAATTCACCCCTCCACTTT | CASSYEGAPNSPLHF
. | . | TRBJ2-7 | TRBV29-1 | 11 | TGCAGCGTGGACATTTCCTACGAGCAGTACTTC | CSVDISYEQYF
. | TRBD1 | TRBJ1-2 | TRBV6-1 | 15 | TGTGCCAGCAGTGAAGTTCCAGGGGGAATCTATGGCTACACCTTC | CASSEVPGGIYGYTF
once | TRBD1 | TRBJ1-2 | TRBV11-2 | 17 | TGTGCCAGCAGCTTAGCGCTTGGGACAGGGGGCAACTATGGCTACACCTTC | CASSLALGTGGNYGYTF
. | . | TRBJ1-5 | TRBV27 | 15 | TGTGCCAGCAGCCGCGGGTCGGGGAGCAATCAGCCCCAGCATTTT | CASSRGSGSNQPQHF
. | . | TRBJ1-2 | TRBV7-3 | 12 | TGTGCCAGCAGCGCGGGGCCTGGTGGCTACACCTTC | CASSAGPGGYTF
. | TRBD1 | TRBJ1-4 | TRBV28 | 14 | TGTGCCAGCAGTCTCGGGACAGGGTATGAAAAACTGTTTTTT | CASSLGTGYEKLFF
. | . | TRBJ2-2 | TRBV18 | 14 | TGTGCCAGCTCACCACAGGGGGTCGCCGGGGAGCTGTTTTTT | CASSPQGVAGELFF
. | TRBD1 | TRBJ1-2 | TRBV5-6 | 14 | TGTGCCAGCAGCTTTAACAGGGGGTACTATGGCTACACCTTC | CASSFNRGYYGYTF
. | TRBD2 | TRBJ2-3 | TRBV19 | 15 | TGTGCCAGTAGTAGCCTAGCGGGCACCACAGATACGCAGTATTTT | CASSSLAGTTDTQYF
. | TRBD1 | TRBJ2-5 | TRBV5-4 | 12 | TGTGCCACCGAGGACAGGGAGGAGACCCAGTACTTC | CATEDREETQYF
. | . | TRBJ1-2 | TRBV5-1 | 16 | TGCGCCAGCAGCTTGGGGTTAAGGACAGACAACTATGGCTACACCTTC | CASSLGLRTDNYGYTF
few | . | TRBJ1-1 | TRBV6-5 | 13 | TGTGCCAGCAGCCAGCAGGGGAACACTGAAGCTTTCTTT | CASSQQGNTEAFF
. | . | TRBJ1-3 | TRBV29-1 | 12 | TGCAGCGTTGACGCGTCTGGAAACACCATATATTTT | CSVDASGNTIYF
. | . | TRBJ1-2 | TRBV25-1 | 14 | TGTGCCAGCAGGAAACAGGGAGAGACCTATGGCTACACCTTC | CASRKQGETYGYTF
. | . | TRBJ2-2 | TRBV6-6 | 16 | TGTGCCAGCAGCCCCGGACTGAACGCGAACACCGGGGAGCTGTTTTTT | CASSPGLNANTGELFF
. | . | TRBJ2-1 | TRBV5-6 | 15 | TGTGCCAGCAGCACGACAGGGACTCCTTACAATGAGCAGTTCTTC | CASSTTGTPYNEQFF
once | TRBD1 | TRBJ2-3 | TRBV28 | 17 | TGTGCCAGCAGTCCGACCCATTCGACAGGGGGCACAGATACGCAGTATTTT | CASSPTHSTGGTDTQYF
. | . | TRBJ2-7 | TRBV7-2 | 15 | TGTGCCAGCAGCCGAGGTCAGGGGAGCTCCTACGAGCAGTACTTC | CASSRGQGSSYEQYF
few | TRBD1 | TRBJ1-1 | TRBV19 | 15 | TGTGCCAGCATCGGACAGGCCGCAATGAACACTGAAGCTTTCTTT | CASIGQAAMNTEAFF
. | . | TRBJ1-1 | TRBV7-2 | 16 | TGTGCCAGCAGCCCGAGCGGGGGCGCCGGTCACACTGAAGCTTTCTTT | CASSPSGGAGHTEAFF
once | . | TRBJ2-5 | TRBV6-5 | 13 | TGTGCCAGCAGCCGGGGAAACCAAGAGACCCAGTACTTC | CASSRGNQETQYF
. | TRBD1 | TRBJ2-7 | TRBV7-2 | 14 | TGTGCCAGCAGCCAGGACAGGAGCTCCTACGAGCAGTACTTC | CASSQDRSSYEQYF
. | . | TRBJ1-5 | TRBV6-1 | 13 | TGTGCCAGCAATCCGTCAGGTCGTCGGCCCCAGCATTTT | CASNPSGRRPQHF
. | . | TRBJ2-2 | TRBV4-3 | 14 | TGCGCCAGCAGCCAACTGACAGGTGCCGGGGAGCTGTTTTTT | CASSQLTGAGELFF
. | . | TRBJ1-1 | TRBV30 | 13 | TGTGCCTGGTCTAGCCAGGGGCGAACTGAAGCTTTCTTT | CAWSSQGRTEAFF
. | . | TRBJ1-5 | TRBV6-1 | 13 | TGTGCCAGCAGTGAACACTCCAATCAGCCCCAGCATTTT | CASSEHSNQPQHF
. | . | TRBJ1-2 | TRBV6-6 | 14 | TGTGCCAGCAGTTACCTCGAGGGCAACTATGGCTACACCTTC | CASSYLEGNYGYTF
. | . | TRBJ1-1 | TRBV9 | 14 | TGTGCCAGCAGCGGAGGGCGCGAGGACACTGAAGCTTTCTTT | CASSGGREDTEAFF
. | TRBD1 | TRBJ1-1 | TRBV19 | 12 | TGTGCCACCCAGGGGGCAGACACTGAAGCTTTCTTT | CATQGADTEAFF
. | TRBD1 | TRBJ1-2 | TRBV7-9 | 13 | TGTGCCAGCAGCGGACAGGGTAACTATGGCTACACCTTC | CASSGQGNYGYTF
. | TRBD1 | TRBJ1-2 | TRBV28 | 13 | TGTGCCAGCAGCTGGGGACAGGACTATGGCTACACCTTC | CASSWGQDYGYTF
. | TRBD1 | TRBJ1-2 | TRBV7-2 | 15 | TGTGCCAGCACCCGGGGGACAGGGGCTAACTATGGCTACACCTTC | CASTRGTGANYGYTF
. | . | TRBJ1-1 | TRBV27 | 16 | TGTGCCAGCAGTTTACGTCGGGCCAGGGATACGACTGAAGCTTTCTTT | CASSLRRARDTTEAFF